The subject of this entry is one T cell receptor beta chain. The data were produced by immunoSEQ multiplex PCR, yet TCRdb's version contains in-frame clones alone and is incomplete. Of some 270,000 clones listed, 80% to 90% are singletons. V shed 6 bases, J shed 4 bases, and the junction held 6 bases outside the gene matches. The CDR3 is 15 residues long. Germline-derived CDR1 and CDR2 are MNHEY and SVGAGI. The data are from a study of blood T cell repertoires in COVID-19. Study-wide background: In each case, the material was cDNA or gDNA derived from T cells, B-cell-depleted T cells, or PBMCs.

The participants were between 18 and 89 years old and came from 24 US areas. Participants' own reports of clinical history determined their cohort assignment. The sample taken for sequencing was PBMCs or T cells enriched from blood (not recorded which). The sequence came from a woman in her forties or fifties who had been exposed to COVID-19. The chain links TRBV6-5 to TRBJ2-5; TRBD1 matches 12 bases. This chain's CDR3 is CASRGGQGAGETQYF. DNA for the CDR3: TGTGCCAGCAGGGGGGGACAGGGGGCCGGAGAGACCCAGTACTTC.